The T cell receptor (beta chain) described here comes from a study of shared clonotypes between healthy human individuals. About the study: Each donor contributed plates that comprised three CD4 naive, three CD4 memory, two CD8 naive and one CD8 memory. Study outcomes and limitations: In the sorted subsets, rarefaction showed sequencing was incomplete despite large depth.

A split of CD4+ cells into CD45RA+ naive and CD45RA-negative memory subsets was performed. Worth noting for this clone: Its antigen is still unknown.

Sequencing used immunoSEQ multiplex PCR; TCRdb keeps in-frame clones, though not all of them. The data hold roughly 1,500,000 clones, with approximately 98% observed a single time. Germline lookup yields CDR1 SGHTA and CDR2 FQGNSA. The V gene end was trimmed by 6 bases and the J gene end by 2 bases; junction bases not matched to a gene: 11. This CDR3 comprises 16 residues. The specimen was naive CD4+ T cells sorted from blood. Subset: CD45RA+ positively selected. V usage is TRBV7-2 and J usage is TRBJ2-7, with TRBD1 identical over 9 bases. The TCR originated in a man aged 25 to 40 in good health. In nucleotides, the CDR3 is TGTGCCAGCAGAGATTTCGGGGACAGGGCACCCTACGAGCAGTACTTC. Its translation: CASRDFGDRAPYEQYF.